This T cell receptor (beta chain) was captured by sequencing in a study of cytomegalovirus exposure and HLA in healthy donors. Study results and caveats: Beyond CMV serostatus, there was no information to go on about immune exposure. Relative to equally common others, HLA-associated TCR beta chains showed greater clonal expansion in a later analysis. It is likely that the observed cluster of highly shared sequence variants was a sequencing artifact. As a later analysis showed, several of the most significant clusters appeared to be linked to common viral pathogens.

The PCR ran on 60 Vbeta and 13 Jbeta primers. The assay was immunoSEQ multiplex PCR, and TCRdb's table has in-frame clones only and misses some. The table has approximately 4,200 clones, roughly 80% seen once. Regarding this clone: Its target is not known.

Trimming shortened V by 2 bases and J by 5 bases, and 16 bases separated the two germline ends. This CDR3 region has 15 residues. Germline CDR1 and CDR2: SGHDT and YYEEEE. The clonotype originates from a woman between 35 and 50 years old in good health and CMV-seropositive. The sequencing input was PBMCs. The chain links TRBV5-6 to TRBJ1-1; the D gene is possibly TRBD1 (6 bases). The CDR3 bases are TGTGCCAGCAGCTTCTGGGGGGGCGGAAGGACTGAAGCTTTCTTT. Its translation: CASSFWGGGRTEAFF.